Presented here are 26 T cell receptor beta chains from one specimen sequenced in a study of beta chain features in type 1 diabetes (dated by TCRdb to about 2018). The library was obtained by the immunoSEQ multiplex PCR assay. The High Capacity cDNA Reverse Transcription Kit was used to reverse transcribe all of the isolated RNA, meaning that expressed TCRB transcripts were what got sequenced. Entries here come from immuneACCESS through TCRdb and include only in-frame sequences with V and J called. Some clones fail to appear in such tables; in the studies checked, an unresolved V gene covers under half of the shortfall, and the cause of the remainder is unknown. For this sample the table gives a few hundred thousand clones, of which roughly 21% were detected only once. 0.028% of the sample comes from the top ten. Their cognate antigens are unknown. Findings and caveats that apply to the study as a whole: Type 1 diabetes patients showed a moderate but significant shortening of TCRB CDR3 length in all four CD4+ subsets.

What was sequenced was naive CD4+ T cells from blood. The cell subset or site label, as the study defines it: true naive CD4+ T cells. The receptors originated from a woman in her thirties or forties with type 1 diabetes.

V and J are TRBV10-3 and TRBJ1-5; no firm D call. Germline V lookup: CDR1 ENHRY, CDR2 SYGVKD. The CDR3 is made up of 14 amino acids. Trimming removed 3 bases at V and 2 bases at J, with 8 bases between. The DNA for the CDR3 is TGTGCCATCAGTGATATCCGCGGCAATCAGCCCCAGCATTTT. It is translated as CAISDIRGNQPQHF.

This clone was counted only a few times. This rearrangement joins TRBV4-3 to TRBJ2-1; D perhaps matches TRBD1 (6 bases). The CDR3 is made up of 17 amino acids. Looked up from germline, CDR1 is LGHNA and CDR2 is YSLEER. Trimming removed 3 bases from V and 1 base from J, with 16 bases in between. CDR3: CASSHAWTDYSYNEQFF. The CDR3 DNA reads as TGCGCCAGCAGCCACGCCTGGACAGACTATTCCTACAATGAGCAGTTCTTC.

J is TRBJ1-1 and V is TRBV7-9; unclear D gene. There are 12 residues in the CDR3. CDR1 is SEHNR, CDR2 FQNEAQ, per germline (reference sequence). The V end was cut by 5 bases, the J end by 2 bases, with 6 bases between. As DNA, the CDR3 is TGTGCCAGCAGCGCCACTAACACTGAAGCTTTCTTT. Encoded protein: CASSATNTEAFF. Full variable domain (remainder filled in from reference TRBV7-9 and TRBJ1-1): DTGVSQNPRHKITKRGQNVTFRCDPISEHNRLYWYRQTLGQGPEFLTYFQNEAQLEKSRLLSDRFSAERPKGSFSTLEIQRTEQGDSAMYLCASSATNTEAFFGQGTRLTVV.

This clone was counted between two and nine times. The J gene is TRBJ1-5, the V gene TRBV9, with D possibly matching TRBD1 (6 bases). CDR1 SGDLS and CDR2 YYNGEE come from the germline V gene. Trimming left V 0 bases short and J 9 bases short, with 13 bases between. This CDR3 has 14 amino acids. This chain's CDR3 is CASSVDQGRLPQHF. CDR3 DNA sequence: TGTGCCAGCAGCGTAGACCAGGGGCGACTGCCCCAGCATTTT.

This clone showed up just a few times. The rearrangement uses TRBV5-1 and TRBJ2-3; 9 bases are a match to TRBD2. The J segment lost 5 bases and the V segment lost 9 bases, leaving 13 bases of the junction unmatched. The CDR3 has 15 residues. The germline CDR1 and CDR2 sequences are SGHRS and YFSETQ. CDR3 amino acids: CATSAGTSLGDTQYF. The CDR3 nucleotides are TGCGCCACCTCCGCCGGGACTAGCCTTGGAGATACGCAGTATTTT.

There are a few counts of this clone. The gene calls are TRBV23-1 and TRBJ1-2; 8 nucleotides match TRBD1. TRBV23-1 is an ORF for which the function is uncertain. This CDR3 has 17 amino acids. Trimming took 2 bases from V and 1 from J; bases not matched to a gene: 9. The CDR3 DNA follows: TGCGCCAGCAGTCAACTCAGGACAGGGCCGTATAACTATGGCTACACCTTC. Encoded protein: CASSQLRTGPYNYGYTF.

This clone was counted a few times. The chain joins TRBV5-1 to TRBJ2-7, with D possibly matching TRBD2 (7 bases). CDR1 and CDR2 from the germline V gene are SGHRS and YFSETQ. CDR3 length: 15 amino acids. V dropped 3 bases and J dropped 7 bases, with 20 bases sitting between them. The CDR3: CASSYRGGTTIEQYF. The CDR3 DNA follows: TGCGCCAGCAGCTACCGAGGGGGGACTACGATAGAGCAGTACTTC.

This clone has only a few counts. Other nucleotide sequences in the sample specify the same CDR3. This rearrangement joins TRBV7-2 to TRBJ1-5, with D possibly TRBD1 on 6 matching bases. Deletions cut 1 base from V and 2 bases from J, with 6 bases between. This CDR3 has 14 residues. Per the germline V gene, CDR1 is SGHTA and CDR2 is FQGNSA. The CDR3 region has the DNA TGTGCCAGCAGCTTAGACAGGGGCAATCAGCCCCAGCATTTT. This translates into CASSLDRGNQPQHF.

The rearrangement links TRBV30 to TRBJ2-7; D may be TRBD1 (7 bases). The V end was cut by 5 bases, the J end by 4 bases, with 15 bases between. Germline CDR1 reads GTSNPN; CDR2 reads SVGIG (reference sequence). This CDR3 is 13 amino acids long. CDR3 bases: TGTGCCTGGTCAGACAGGGACTTATACGAGCAGTACTTC. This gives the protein CAWSDRDLYEQYF.

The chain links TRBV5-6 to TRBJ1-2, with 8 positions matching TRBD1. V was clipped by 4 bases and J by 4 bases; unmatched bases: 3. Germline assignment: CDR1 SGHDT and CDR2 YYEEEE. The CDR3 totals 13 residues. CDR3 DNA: TGTGCCAGCAGCCCAGGACAGGGCTATGGCTACACCTTC. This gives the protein CASSPGQGYGYTF.

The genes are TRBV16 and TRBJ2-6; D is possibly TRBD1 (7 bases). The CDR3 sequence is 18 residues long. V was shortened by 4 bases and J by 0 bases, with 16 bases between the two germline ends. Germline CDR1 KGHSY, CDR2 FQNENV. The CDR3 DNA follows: TGTGCCAGCAGCCTTCAGGCAGGGGGGAGCTCTGGGGCCAACGTCCTGACTTTC. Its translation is CASSLQAGGSSGANVLTF.

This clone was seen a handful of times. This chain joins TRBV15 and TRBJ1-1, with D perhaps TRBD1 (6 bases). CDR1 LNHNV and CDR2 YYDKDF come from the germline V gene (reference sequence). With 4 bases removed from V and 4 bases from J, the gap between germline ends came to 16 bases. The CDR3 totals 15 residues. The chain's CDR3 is CATSTDQGIPTEAFF. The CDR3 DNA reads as TGTGCCACCAGCACGGATCAGGGGATTCCCACTGAAGCTTTCTTT.

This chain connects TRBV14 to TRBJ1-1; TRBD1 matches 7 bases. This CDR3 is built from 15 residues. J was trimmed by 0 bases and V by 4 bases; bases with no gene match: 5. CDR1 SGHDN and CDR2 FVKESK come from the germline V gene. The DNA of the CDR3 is TGTGCCAGCAGCCCGCGGACAGGCATGAACACTGAAGCTTTCTTT. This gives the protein CASSPRTGMNTEAFF.

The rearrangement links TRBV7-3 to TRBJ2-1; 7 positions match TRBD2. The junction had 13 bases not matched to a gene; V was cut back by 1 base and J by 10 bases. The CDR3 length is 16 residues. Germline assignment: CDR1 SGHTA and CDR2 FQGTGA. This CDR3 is CASSLSGVAGLEEQFF. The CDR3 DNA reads TGTGCCAGCAGCTTAAGTGGAGTAGCGGGCCTCGAAGAGCAGTTCTTC.

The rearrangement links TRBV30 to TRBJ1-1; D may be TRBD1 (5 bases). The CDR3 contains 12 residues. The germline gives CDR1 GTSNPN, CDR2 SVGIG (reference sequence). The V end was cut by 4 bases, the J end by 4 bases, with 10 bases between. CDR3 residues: CAWKQGSTEAFF. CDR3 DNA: TGTGCCTGGAAGCAGGGATCCACTGAAGCTTTCTTT.

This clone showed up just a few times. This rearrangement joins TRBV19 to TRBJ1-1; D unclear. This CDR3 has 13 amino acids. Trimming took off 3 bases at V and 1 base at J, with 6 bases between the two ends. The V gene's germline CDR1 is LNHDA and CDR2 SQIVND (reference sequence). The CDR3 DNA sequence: TGTGCCAGTAGTATCGAGGAGAACACTGAAGCTTTCTTT. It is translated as CASSIEENTEAFF.

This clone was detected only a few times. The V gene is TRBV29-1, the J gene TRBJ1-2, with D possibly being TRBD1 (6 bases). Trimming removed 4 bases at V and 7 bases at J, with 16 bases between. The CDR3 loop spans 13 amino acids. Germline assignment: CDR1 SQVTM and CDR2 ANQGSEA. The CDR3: CSVGEGGVPGYTF. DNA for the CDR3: TGCAGCGTTGGTGAAGGGGGGGTCCCTGGCTACACCTTC.

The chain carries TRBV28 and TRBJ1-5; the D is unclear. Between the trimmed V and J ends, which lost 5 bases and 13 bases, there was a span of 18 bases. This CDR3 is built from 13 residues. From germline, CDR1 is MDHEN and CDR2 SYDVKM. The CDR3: CASSPRPVPTQHF. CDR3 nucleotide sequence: TGTGCCAGCAGTCCCCGTCCGGTGCCCACGCAGCATTTT. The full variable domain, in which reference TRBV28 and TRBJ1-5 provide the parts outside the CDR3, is DVKVTQSSRYLVKRTGEKVFLECVQDMDHENMFWYRQDPGLGLRLIYFSYDVKMKEKGDIPEGYSVSREKKERFSLILESASTNQTSMYLCASSPRPVPTQHFGDGTRLSIL.

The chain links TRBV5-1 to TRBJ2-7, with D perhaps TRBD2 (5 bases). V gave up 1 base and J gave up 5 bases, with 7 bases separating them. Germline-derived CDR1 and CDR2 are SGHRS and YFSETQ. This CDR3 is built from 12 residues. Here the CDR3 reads CASSLPGNEQYF. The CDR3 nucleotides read TGCGCCAGCAGCTTGCCGGGAAACGAGCAGTACTTC.

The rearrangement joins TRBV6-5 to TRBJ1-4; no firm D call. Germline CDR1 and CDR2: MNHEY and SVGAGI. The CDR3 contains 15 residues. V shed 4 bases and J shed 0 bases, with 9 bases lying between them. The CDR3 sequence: CASSSAMTTNEKLFF. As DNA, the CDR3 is TGTGCCAGCAGTTCCGCGATGACAACTAATGAAAAACTGTTTTTT.

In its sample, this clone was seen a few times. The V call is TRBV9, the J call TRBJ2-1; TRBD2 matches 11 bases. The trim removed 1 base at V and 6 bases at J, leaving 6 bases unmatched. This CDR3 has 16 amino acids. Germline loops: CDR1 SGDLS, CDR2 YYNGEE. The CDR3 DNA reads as TGTGCCAGCAGCGTAAGGGCTAGCGGGGGGACCAATGAGCAGTTCTTC. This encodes CASSVRASGGTNEQFF.

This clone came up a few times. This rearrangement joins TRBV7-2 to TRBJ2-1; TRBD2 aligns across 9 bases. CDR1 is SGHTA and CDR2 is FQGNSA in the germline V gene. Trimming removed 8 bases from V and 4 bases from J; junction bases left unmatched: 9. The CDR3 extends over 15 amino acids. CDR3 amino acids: CASAPGLAGYNEQFF. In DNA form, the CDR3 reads TGTGCCAGCGCCCCAGGCCTAGCGGGATACAATGAGCAGTTCTTC.

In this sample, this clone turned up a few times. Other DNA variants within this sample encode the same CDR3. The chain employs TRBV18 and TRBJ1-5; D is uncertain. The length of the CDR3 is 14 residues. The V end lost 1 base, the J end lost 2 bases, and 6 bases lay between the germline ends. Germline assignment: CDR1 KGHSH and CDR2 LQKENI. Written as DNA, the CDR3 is TGTGCCAGCTCACCACAACGGGGCAATCAGCCCCAGCATTTT. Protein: CASSPQRGNQPQHF.

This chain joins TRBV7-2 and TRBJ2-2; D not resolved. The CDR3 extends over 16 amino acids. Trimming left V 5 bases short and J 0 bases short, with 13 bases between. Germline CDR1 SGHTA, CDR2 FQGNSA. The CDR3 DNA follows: TGTGCCAGCAGCCGCCACTCCTCCCCGAACACCGGGGAGCTGTTTTTT. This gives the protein CASSRHSSPNTGELFF.

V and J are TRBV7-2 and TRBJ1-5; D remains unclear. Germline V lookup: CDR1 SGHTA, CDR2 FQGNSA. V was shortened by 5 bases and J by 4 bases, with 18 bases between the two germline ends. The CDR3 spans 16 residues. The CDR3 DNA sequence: TGTGCCAGCAGCCCCACGGAGTCGGGGTTAAATCAGCCCCAGCATTTT. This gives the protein CASSPTESGLNQPQHF.

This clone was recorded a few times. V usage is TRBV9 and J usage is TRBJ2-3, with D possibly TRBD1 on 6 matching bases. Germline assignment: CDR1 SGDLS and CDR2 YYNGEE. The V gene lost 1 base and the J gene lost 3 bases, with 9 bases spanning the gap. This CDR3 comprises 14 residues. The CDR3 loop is CASSVSTGTDTQYF. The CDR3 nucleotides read TGTGCCAGCAGCGTATCTACAGGGACAGATACGCAGTATTTT.